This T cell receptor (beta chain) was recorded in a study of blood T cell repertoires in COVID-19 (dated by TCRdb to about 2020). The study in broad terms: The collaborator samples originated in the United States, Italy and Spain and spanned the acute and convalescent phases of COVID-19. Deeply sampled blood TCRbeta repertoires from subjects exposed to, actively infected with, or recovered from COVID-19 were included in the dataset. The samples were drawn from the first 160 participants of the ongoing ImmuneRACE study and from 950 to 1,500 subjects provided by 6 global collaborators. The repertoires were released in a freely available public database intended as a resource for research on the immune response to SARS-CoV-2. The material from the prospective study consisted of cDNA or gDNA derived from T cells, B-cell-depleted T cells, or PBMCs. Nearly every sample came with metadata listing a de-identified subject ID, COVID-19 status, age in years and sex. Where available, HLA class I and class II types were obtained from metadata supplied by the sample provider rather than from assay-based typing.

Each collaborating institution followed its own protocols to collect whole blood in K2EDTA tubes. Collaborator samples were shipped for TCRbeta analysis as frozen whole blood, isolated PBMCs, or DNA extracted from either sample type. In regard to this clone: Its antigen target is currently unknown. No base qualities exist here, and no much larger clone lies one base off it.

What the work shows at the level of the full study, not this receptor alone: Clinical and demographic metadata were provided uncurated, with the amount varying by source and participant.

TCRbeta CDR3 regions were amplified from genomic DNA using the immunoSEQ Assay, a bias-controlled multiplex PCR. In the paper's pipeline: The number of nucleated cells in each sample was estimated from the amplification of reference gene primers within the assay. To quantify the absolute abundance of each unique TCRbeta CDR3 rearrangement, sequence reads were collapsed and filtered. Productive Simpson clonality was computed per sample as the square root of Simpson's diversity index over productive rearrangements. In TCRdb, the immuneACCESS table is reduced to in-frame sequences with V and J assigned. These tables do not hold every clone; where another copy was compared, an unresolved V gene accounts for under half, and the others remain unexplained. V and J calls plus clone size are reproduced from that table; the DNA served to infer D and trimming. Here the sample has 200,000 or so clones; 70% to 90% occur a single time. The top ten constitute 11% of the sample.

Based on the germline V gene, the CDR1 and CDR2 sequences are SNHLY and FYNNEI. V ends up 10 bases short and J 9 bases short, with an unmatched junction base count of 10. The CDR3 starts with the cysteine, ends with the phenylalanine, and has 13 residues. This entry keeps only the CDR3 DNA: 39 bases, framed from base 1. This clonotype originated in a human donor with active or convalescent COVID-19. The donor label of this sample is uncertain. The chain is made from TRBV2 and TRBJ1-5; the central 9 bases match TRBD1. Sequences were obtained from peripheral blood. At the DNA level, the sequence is TGTGCCATCCCGGGACAGGGATTTCGGCCCCAGCATTTT. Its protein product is CAIPGQGFRPQHF.